This T cell receptor beta chain was recorded in a study of CDR3 diversity in severe acne. TCRdb redid the calling of the PCR reads with MiXCR, one entry per CDR3 protein. The sample carries around 91,000 distinct CDR3 sequences, roughly 51% recorded once. The count of this clonotype is one. The germline V and J ends were trimmed by 10 bases and 6 bases, with 16 bases remaining between them. Germline V CDR1 and CDR2: ENHRY, SYGVKD. The CDR3 sequence is 12 residues long. This chain connects TRBV10-3 to TRBJ2-7, with D unclear. This receptor was obtained from a male donor in good health, without acne. The sequenced sample consisted of blood. Here the CDR3 reads CASHPTFGEQYF. CDR3 in DNA: TGTGCCAGTCACCCCACCTTTGGCGAGCAGTACTTC.